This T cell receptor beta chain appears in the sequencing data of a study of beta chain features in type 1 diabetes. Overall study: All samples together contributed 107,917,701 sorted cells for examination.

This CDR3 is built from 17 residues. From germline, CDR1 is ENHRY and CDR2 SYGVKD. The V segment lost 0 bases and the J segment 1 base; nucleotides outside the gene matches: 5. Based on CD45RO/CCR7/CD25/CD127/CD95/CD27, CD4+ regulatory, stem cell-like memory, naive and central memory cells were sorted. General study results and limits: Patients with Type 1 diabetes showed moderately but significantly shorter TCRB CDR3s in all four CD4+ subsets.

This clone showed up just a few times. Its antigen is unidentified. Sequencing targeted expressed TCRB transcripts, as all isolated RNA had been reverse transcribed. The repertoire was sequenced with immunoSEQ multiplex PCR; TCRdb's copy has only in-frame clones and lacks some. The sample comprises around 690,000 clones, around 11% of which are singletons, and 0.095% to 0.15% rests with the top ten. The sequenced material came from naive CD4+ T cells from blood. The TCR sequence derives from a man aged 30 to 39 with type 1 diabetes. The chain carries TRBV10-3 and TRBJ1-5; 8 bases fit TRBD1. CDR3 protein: CAISESLGQGSNQPQHF. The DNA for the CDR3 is TGTGCCATCAGTGAGTCGTTAGGACAGGGAAGCAATCAGCCCCAGCATTTT.